The 32 T cell receptor beta chains below were found in one sample sequenced in a study of human T cells and chemical hapten exposure (dated by TCRdb to the early 2020s). The library came from RACE. Sequencing was carried out with a NextSeq 500. The public reads were reanalyzed by TCRdb: fastp trimming at Q25, MiXCR alignment, in-frame beta chains only. Identical CDR3 protein sequences are pooled into one entry, listed with their most common genes and DNA. This sample is represented by tens of thousands of distinct CDR3 sequences; roughly 5.4% of them were singletons. The ten biggest clones cover more than 10% of the sample. The time point label, as the study defines it: healthy volunteer bleed at 6 weeks. Total RNA was isolated from unfractionated whole blood collected in Tempus Blood RNA tubes. What was sequenced was whole blood. These receptors were taken from a human donor in good health. Some clones in this sample may be carry-over from other donors' samples.

A few counts support this clonotype. V gene TRBV18 combines with J gene TRBJ2-1; weak D call: TRBD1 (6 bases). The length of the CDR3 is 17 residues. V was shortened by 3 bases and J by 1 base, with 16 bases between the two germline ends. Germline V gives CDR1 KGHSH, CDR2 LQKENI. CDR3 in amino acids: CASSPEGGFLSYNEQFF. The CDR3 DNA reads TGTGCCAGCTCACCGGAAGGGGGTTTCCTTTCCTACAATGAGCAGTTCTTC.

In this sample, this clonotype turned up many times. The genes are TRBV28 and TRBJ2-7; possible D gene TRBD1, 6 bases. The CDR3 sequence is 15 residues long. CDR1 and CDR2 from the germline V gene are MDHEN and SYDVKM. Between the trimmed V and J ends, which lost 6 bases and 1 base, there was a span of 16 bases. The CDR3 here is CASSRLDSISYEQYF. CDR3 bases: TGTGCCAGCAGCCGATTGGACAGTATATCCTACGAGCAGTACTTC.

This clonotype was counted at least ten times. This chain joins TRBV4-1 and TRBJ2-3; D remains unclear. Germline V gene sequence: CDR1 MGHRA, CDR2 YSYEKL. V lost 6 bases to trimming and J lost 0 bases, with 13 bases between them. CDR3 length: 15 residues. The CDR3 is CASSATGPSTDTQYF. In DNA form, the CDR3 reads TGCGCCAGCAGTGCCACCGGTCCAAGCACAGATACGCAGTATTTT.

This clonotype appeared many times. The J gene is TRBJ1-1, the V gene TRBV12-3 or TRBV12-4; possibly TRBD1 for D (5 bases). Trimming removed 5 bases at V and 6 bases at J, with 13 bases between. CDR3 length: 13 amino acids. The CDR3 sequence is CASSLRRGAEAFF. Here the CDR3 DNA reads TGTGCCAGCAGTCTCCGCCGGGGCGCTGAAGCTTTCTTT.

This clonotype appeared a few times. The chain couples TRBV29-1 to TRBJ2-5; maybe TRBD1 (6 bases). Deletions cut 3 bases from V and 0 bases from J, with 17 bases between. Germline CDR1 SQVTM, CDR2 ANQGSEA. There are 16 residues in the CDR3. The CDR3 here is CSVDRPQGRYQETQYF. As DNA, the CDR3 is TGCAGCGTTGATAGGCCCCAGGGGCGCTACCAAGAGACCCAGTACTTC.

This clonotype has at least ten counts. This chain joins TRBV6-1 and TRBJ1-5; TRBD1 matches 7 bases. V lost 4 bases to trimming and J lost 0 bases; unmatched junction nucleotides: 6. The CDR3 length is 16 residues. Germline V CDR1 and CDR2: MNHNS, SASEGT. In nucleotides, the CDR3 is TGTGCCAGCAGTGCTTTGACAGGGTATAGCAATCAGCCCCAGCATTTT. Protein: CASSALTGYSNQPQHF.

By share, this clonotype counts as medium-sized. V gene TRBV20-1 combines with J gene TRBJ1-4; maybe TRBD1 (5 bases). Trimming stripped 0 bases from V and 4 bases from J, with 12 bases between. The germline gives CDR1 DFQATT, CDR2 SNEGSKA (reference sequence). CDR3 length equals 15 residues. CDR3: CSAREIGRVNEKLFF. As DNA, the CDR3 is TGCAGTGCTAGAGAGATCGGCAGGGTTAATGAAAAACTGTTTTTT.

This clonotype was counted many times. The genes are TRBV20-1 and TRBJ1-1, with a possible D match to TRBD1 (5 bases). The CDR3 is 15 residues long. Trimming pared 5 bases from V and 5 bases from J, leaving 21 bases between. Germline V gives CDR1 DFQATT, CDR2 SNEGSKA (reference sequence). CDR3 sequence (DNA): TGCAGTGCTCCCTCCGCCTCTCAGGGAAATACTGAAGCTTTCTTT. The encoded protein is CSAPSASQGNTEAFF.

This clonotype was observed at least ten times. The V and J genes are TRBV3-1 and TRBJ2-1, with 11 positions matching TRBD2. The CDR3 has 15 amino acids. J gave up 4 bases and V 2 bases, and 1 base lay outside the gene matches. Germline CDR1 is LGHDT and CDR2 is YNNKEL (reference sequence). The CDR3 bases are TGTGCCAGCAGCCAAACTAGCGGGGGTTACAATGAGCAGTTCTTC. Its protein product is CASSQTSGGYNEQFF.

The chain carries TRBV11-2 and TRBJ2-3; D might be TRBD2 (6 bases). The V gene's germline CDR1 is SGHAT and CDR2 FQNNGV. The CDR3 loop spans 15 amino acids. V lost 2 bases and J 8 bases, leaving 17 bases between the germline ends. In nucleotides, the CDR3 is TGTGCCAGCAGCTTATGGGGCGGGAAAGAGGGTACGCAGTATTTT. Protein sequence: CASSLWGGKEGTQYF.

On this clonotype itself: This could be a read error, since a much larger clone is one nucleotide away. V is TRBV7-9 and J is TRBJ1-2; a possible D gene is TRBD1 (6 bases). Germline V gives CDR1 SEHNR, CDR2 FQNEAQ (reference sequence). The CDR3 is 15 residues long. Trimming left V 4 bases short and J 7 bases short, with 19 bases between. The CDR3 DNA is TGTGCCAGCAGCTCATTAACAGGGTGGGACGGTGGCTACACCTTC. Translation: CASSSLTGWDGGYTF.

About this clonotype: An end of the junction does not agree with germline; a read error may underlie this. The chain carries TRBV6-6 and TRBJ2-4; 10 nucleotides line up with TRBD1. Germline CDR1 and CDR2: MNHNY and SVGAGI (reference sequence). The CDR3 runs 16 residues. The CDR3, as DNA: TGTGCCAGCAGCCAGACAGGGGGCCGGGCCAAAAACATTCAATACTTC. This gives the protein CASSQTGGRAKNIQYF.

In its sample, this clonotype was seen many times. This chain uses TRBV29-1 with TRBJ1-1; 7 bases line up with TRBD1. V gave up 6 bases and J gave up 6 bases; unmatched junction bases: 13. The CDR3 has 14 amino acids. CDR1 and CDR2 from the germline V gene are SQVTM and ANQGSEA. The chain's CDR3 is CSVSAAGGGAEAFF. The CDR3 nucleotides read TGCAGCGTCTCTGCGGCAGGGGGTGGGGCTGAAGCTTTCTTT.

This clonotype was seen many times. The V call is TRBV29-1, the J call TRBJ1-1; 7 bases map to TRBD1. This CDR3 is built from 13 residues. V was clipped by 7 bases and J by 4 bases; unmatched bases: 9. Germline V gene lookup returns CDR1 SQVTM and CDR2 ANQGSEA. CDR3: CSGGEGGLTEAFF. The CDR3 DNA reads as TGCAGCGGCGGAGAAGGGGGCCTCACTGAAGCTTTCTTT.

This clonotype showed up many times. The CDR3 bases are TGTGCCAGCAGCTTAGCCGGCTCTCGGGGGGGGCAGTTCTTC. Translating gives CASSLAGSRGGQFF. This rearrangement joins TRBV7-2 to TRBJ2-1; the match to TRBD2 covers 8 bases. This CDR3 has 14 amino acids. J lost 12 bases, V lost 0 bases, and 7 bases had no gene match. Germline-derived CDR1 and CDR2 are SGHTA and FQGNSA.

This clonotype was observed many times. J is TRBJ2-7 and V is TRBV5-1, with D perhaps matching TRBD2 (5 bases). Germline V gene data show CDR1 as SGHRS and CDR2 as YFSETQ. The CDR3 sequence is 15 residues long. V dropped 4 bases and J dropped 2 bases, with 16 bases sitting between them. Written as DNA, the CDR3 is TGCGCCAGCAGCCCTGGGCCTCTACTAGCCTACGAGCAGTACTTC. This encodes CASSPGPLLAYEQYF.

This clonotype was recorded many times. J is TRBJ1-5 and V is TRBV7-2; D gene unclear. In germline, CDR1 is SGHTA, CDR2 FQGNSA. CDR3 length: 13 amino acids. Trimming stripped 1 base from V and 4 bases from J, with 5 bases between. This CDR3 reads CASSLGVNQPQHF. The CDR3 DNA follows: TGTGCCAGCAGCTTAGGAGTGAATCAGCCCCAGCATTTT.

This clonotype was observed many times. This chain uses TRBV7-2 with TRBJ1-3; possible D gene TRBD1, 6 bases. Germline-derived CDR1 and CDR2 are SGHTA and FQGNSA. The CDR3 extends over 15 amino acids. V was shortened by 6 bases and J by 4 bases, with 16 bases between the two germline ends. CDR3 in DNA: TGTGCCAGCAGGGCCACAGGGTACCCCGGAAACACCATATATTTT. It yields the protein CASRATGYPGNTIYF.

The rearrangement joins TRBV29-1 to TRBJ1-2; 8 nucleotides match TRBD1. CDR1 and CDR2 (germline): SQVTM, ANQGSEA. With 5 bases clipped from V and 4 bases from J, the junction kept 15 bases outside the gene matches. The CDR3 contains 16 residues. Written as DNA, the CDR3 is TGCAGCGTTCGCGCTACCGGGACAGGAGGGAGCTATGGCTACACCTTC. It encodes CSVRATGTGGSYGYTF.

This clonotype came up a few times. V gene TRBV2 combines with J gene TRBJ1-6, with a tentative D call TRBD1 (6 bases). The CDR3 runs to 16 residues. V shed 6 bases and J shed 9 bases, with 21 bases lying between them. Germline CDR1 is SNHLY and CDR2 is FYNNEI. CDR3: CASREHLREGGSPLHF. CDR3 DNA: TGTGCCAGCAGAGAACACCTTCGGGAGGGGGGTTCACCCCTCCACTTT.

This clonotype showed up many times. V is TRBV7-8 and J is TRBJ2-3, with 7 bases that match TRBD2. V lost 1 base, J lost 0 bases, and 10 bases stayed unmatched. This CDR3 has 18 residues. From germline, CDR1 is SGHVS and CDR2 FQNEAQ. CDR3 amino acids: CASSLGLAVTHSTDTQYF. Here the CDR3 DNA reads TGTGCCAGCAGCTTAGGGCTAGCGGTAACTCATAGCACAGATACGCAGTATTTT.

This clonotype was detected ten times or more. The chain is built from TRBV6-5 and TRBJ2-6; 10 bases match TRBD1. The CDR3 consists of 16 residues. From germline, CDR1 is MNHEY and CDR2 SVGAGI. The V segment lost 8 bases and the J segment 0 bases; nucleotides outside the gene matches: 4. The CDR3 loop reads CASGQGVHSGANVLTF. The DNA for the CDR3 is TGTGCCAGCGGACAGGGGGTGCACTCTGGGGCCAACGTCCTGACTTTC.

The genes are TRBV9 and TRBJ1-2; D may be TRBD1 (5 bases). CDR1 and CDR2 (germline): SGDLS, YYNGEE. This CDR3 spans 17 amino acids. V was trimmed by 2 bases and J by 0 bases, leaving 17 bases between them. DNA of the CDR3: TGTGCCAGCAGCGTTAGGGGAACCGACAGATCTAACTATGGCTACACCTTC. As protein: CASSVRGTDRSNYGYTF.

This clonotype occurred a few times. The J gene is TRBJ2-1, the V gene TRBV27; D is uncertain. CDR3 size: 19 residues. Trimming took off 1 base at V and 8 bases at J, with 27 bases between the two ends. Germline-derived CDR1 and CDR2 are MNHEY and SMNVEV (reference sequence). The CDR3 here is CASSLLGSIGQTLDDEQFF. The CDR3 DNA reads as TGTGCCAGCAGTTTATTGGGCTCGATAGGCCAGACCCTCGATGATGAGCAGTTCTTC.

CDR3 region: CASSPPAGFGETQYF. CDR3 nucleotide sequence: TGTGCCAGCAGCCCGCCCGCGGGCTTTGGAGAGACCCAGTACTTC. The chain joins TRBV7-2 to TRBJ2-5; TRBD2 is a possible D gene (5 bases). V was clipped by 5 bases and J by 4 bases, with 17 bases between them. Germline V lookup: CDR1 SGHTA, CDR2 FQGNSA. There are 15 residues in the CDR3.

This clonotype was recorded at least ten times. The chain combines TRBV28 with TRBJ2-7; 7 nucleotides match TRBD1. The trim removed 6 bases at V and 3 bases at J, leaving 14 bases unmatched. Germline CDR1 and CDR2: MDHEN and SYDVKM. CDR3 size: 16 residues. The chain's CDR3 is CASRTGTATTHYEQYF. As DNA, the CDR3 is TGTGCCAGCAGAACTGGGACAGCGACCACCCACTACGAGCAGTACTTC.

There are many counts of this clonotype. This rearrangement joins TRBV12-3 or TRBV12-4 to TRBJ2-7; a possible D gene is TRBD1 (7 bases). There are 13 residues in the CDR3. Trimming left V 5 bases short and J 4 bases short, with 12 bases between. CDR3: CASSRSGGYEQYF. The CDR3 DNA follows: TGTGCCAGCAGTAGATCAGGGGGGTACGAGCAGTACTTC.

Many counts were recorded for this clonotype. V gene TRBV7-9 combines with J gene TRBJ1-2; maybe TRBD1 (6 bases). In germline, CDR1 is SEHNR, CDR2 FQNEAQ (reference sequence). Trimming removed 5 bases at V and 0 bases at J, with 16 bases between. The CDR3 totals 16 residues. CDR3 coding DNA: TGTGCCAGCAGCCCCACCACAGGGCCCGCTAACTATGGCTACACCTTC. Protein sequence: CASSPTTGPANYGYTF.

As concerns this clonotype: This may be a read error, as it is one base from a much larger clone. This chain joins TRBV6-2 or TRBV6-3 and TRBJ1-2; a possible D gene is TRBD1 (6 bases). CDR1 is MNHEY and CDR2 is SVGEGT in the germline V gene. V lost 8 bases, J lost 4 bases, and 20 bases lay in between. The CDR3 runs 15 residues. The CDR3 DNA follows: TGTGCCAGCCGTTCCGCCGACAGGCCCCTCTATGGCTACACCTTC. Amino acids: CASRSADRPLYGYTF.

As regards this clonotype: A read error is possible here, since a much larger clone lies one base away. The conserved final phenylalanine or tryptophan is absent from the CDR3, which likely points to a read error. The chain uses TRBV12-5 and TRBJ1-6; TRBD1 matches at 8 bases. The ends lost 2 bases at V and 7 bases at J; junction bases unmatched: 4. The CDR3 runs 15 residues. Germline V CDR1 and CDR2: LGHNT, FRNRAP. DNA of the CDR3: TGTGCTAGTGGTTTGACTACAGGGGGGAATTCACCCCTCCACTCT. Translation gives CASGLTTGGNSPLHS.

This clonotype showed up many times. The chain carries TRBV25-1 and TRBJ1-1, with D possibly being TRBD1 (5 bases). The CDR3 has 13 residues. Germline lookup yields CDR1 MGHDK and CDR2 SYGVNS. V lost 5 bases and J lost 6, with 13 bases in between. In nucleotides, the CDR3 is TGTGCCAGCAGTTGGGGGGAAGGGGCTGAAGCTTTCTTT. It specifies CASSWGEGAEAFF.

At least ten counts were recorded for this clonotype. The V gene is TRBV5-1, the J gene TRBJ1-1; no definite D call. This CDR3 is 15 amino acids long. Trimming pared 4 bases from V and 0 bases from J, leaving 13 bases between. Germline assignment: CDR1 SGHRS and CDR2 YFSETQ. CDR3 protein: CASSISPSVNTEAFF. The CDR3 nucleotides are TGCGCCAGCAGCATCTCTCCGTCCGTGAACACTGAAGCTTTCTTT.